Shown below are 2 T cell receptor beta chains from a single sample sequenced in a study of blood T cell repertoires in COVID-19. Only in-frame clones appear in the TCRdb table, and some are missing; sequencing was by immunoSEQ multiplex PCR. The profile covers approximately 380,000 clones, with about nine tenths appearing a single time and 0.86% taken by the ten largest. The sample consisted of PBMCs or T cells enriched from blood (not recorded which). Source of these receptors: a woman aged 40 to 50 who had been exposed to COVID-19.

The chain's CDR3 is CASSLARLAGQETQYF. DNA for the CDR3: TGTGCCAGCAGCTTAGCTCGACTAGCGGGGCAAGAGACCCAGTACTTC. The rearrangement uses TRBV7-6 and TRBJ2-5; 11 bases map to TRBD2. Trimming took 0 bases from V and 2 from J; bases not matched to a gene: 2. The CDR3 length is 16 residues. The germline V gene has CDR1 SGHVS and CDR2 FNYEAQ.

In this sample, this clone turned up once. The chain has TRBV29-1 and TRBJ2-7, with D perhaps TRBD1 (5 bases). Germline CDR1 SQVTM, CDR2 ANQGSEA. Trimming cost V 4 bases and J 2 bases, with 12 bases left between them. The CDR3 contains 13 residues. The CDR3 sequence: CSVAETAAYEQYF. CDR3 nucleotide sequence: TGCAGCGTTGCAGAGACAGCCGCCTACGAGCAGTACTTC.